This TCR beta chain is drawn from a study of T cell responses to AZD1222 COVID-19 vaccine. V was cut by 4 bases and J by 0 bases, with 10 bases left in between. The CDR3 consists of 15 residues. Germline CDR1 is SGHTA and CDR2 is FQGNSA. The protocol was immunoSEQ multiplex PCR, while the TCRdb copy is restricted to in-frame clones and leaves out a portion. The table has 150,000 or so clones, roughly 90% seen once. The sequences come from peripheral blood, collected on day 0 of AZD1222 vaccination. The receptor was isolated from an adult in good health. The chain couples TRBV7-2 to TRBJ1-5, with D tentatively TRBD1 (5 bases). The CDR3 DNA is TGTGCCAGCAGCTACCAGGGCAATAGCAATCAGCCCCAGCATTTT. The encoded protein is CASSYQGNSNQPQHF. Full variable domain (outside the CDR3, taken from reference TRBV7-2 and TRBJ1-5): GAGVSQSPSNKVTEKGKDVELRCDPISGHTALYWYRQSLGQGLEFLIYFQGNSAPDKSGLPSDRFSAERTGGSVSTLTIQRTQQEDSAVYLCASSYQGNSNQPQHFGDGTRLSIL.